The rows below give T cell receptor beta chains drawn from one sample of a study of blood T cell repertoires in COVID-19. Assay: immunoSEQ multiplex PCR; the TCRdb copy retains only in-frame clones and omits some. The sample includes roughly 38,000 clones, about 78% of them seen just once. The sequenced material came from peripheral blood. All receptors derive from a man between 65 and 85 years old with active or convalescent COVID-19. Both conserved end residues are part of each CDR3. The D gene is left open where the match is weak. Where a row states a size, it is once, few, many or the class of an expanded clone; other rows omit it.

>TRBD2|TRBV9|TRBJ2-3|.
CASSAHSGSGVEEQYF
TGTGCCAGCAGCGCACATTCTGGGAGCGGGGTCGAAGAGCAGTATTTT
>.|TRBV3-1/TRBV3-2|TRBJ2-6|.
CASSQRGKAGANVLTF
TGTGCCAGCAGCCAACGGGGTAAGGCTGGGGCCAACGTCCTGACTTTC
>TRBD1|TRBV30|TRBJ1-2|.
CAWSDGTGFRYGYTF
TGTGCCTGGAGTGACGGGACAGGGTTCCGGTATGGCTACACCTTC
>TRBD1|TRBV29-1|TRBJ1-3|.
CSVGQGAGNTIYF
TGCAGCGTGGGGCAGGGGGCTGGAAACACCATATATTTT
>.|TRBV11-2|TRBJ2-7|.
CASSLGDIPTEQYF
TGTGCCAGCAGCTTAGGGGACATACCTACCGAGCAGTACTTC
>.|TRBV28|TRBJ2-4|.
CASGRSLGNIQYF
TGTGCCAGCGGGAGATCTCTGGGGAACATTCAGTACTTC
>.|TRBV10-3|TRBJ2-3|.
CAISSEADTQYF
TGTGCCATCAGCTCGGAGGCAGATACGCAGTATTTT
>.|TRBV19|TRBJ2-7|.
CASSIRGISYEQYF
TGTGCCAGTAGTATCAGAGGCATCTCCTACGAGCAGTACTTC
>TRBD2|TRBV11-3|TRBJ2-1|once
CASNTPLRVAGDEQFF
TGTGCCAGCAACACACCTCTCCGGGTAGCGGGGGATGAGCAGTTCTTC
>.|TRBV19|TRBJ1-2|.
CASQNPISYTF
TGTGCCAGTCAAAATCCTATAAGCTACACCTTC
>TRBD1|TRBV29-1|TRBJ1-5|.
CSVVVGGQGAQHF
TGCAGCGTTGTTGTCGGGGGACAGGGAGCCCAGCATTTT
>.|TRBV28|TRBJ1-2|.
CASSSPGRIYGYTF
TGTGCCAGCAGTTCGCCAGGGAGGATTTATGGCTACACCTTC
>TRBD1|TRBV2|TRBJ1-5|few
CASTRTGADQPQHF
TGTGCCAGCACCCGGACAGGGGCAGATCAGCCCCAGCATTTT
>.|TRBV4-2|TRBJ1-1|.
CASSQVSTYAEAFF
TGTGCCAGCAGCCAAGTTTCCACTTACGCTGAAGCTTTCTTT
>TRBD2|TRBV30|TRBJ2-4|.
CACWSGGAKNIQYF
TGTGCCTGCTGGAGCGGGGGAGCCAAAAACATTCAGTACTTC
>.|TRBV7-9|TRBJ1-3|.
CASSLRGNSGNTIYF
TGTGCCAGCAGCCTGAGGGGGAACTCTGGAAACACCATATATTTT
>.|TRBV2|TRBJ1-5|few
CASTHAPSGNQPQHF
TGTGCCAGCACCCACGCCCCGAGCGGGAATCAGCCCCAGCATTTT
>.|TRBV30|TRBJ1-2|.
CAWSLRQTYGYTF
TGTGCCTGGAGTCTCCGACAAACTTATGGCTACACCTTC
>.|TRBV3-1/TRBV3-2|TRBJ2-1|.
CASSQAGHGRGPNEQFF
TGTGCCAGCAGCCAAGCGGGTCATGGGAGAGGACCCAATGAGCAGTTCTTC
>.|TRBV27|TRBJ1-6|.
CASSLNEGSYNSPLHF
TGTGCCAGCAGTTTAAACGAGGGATCCTATAATTCACCCCTCCACTTT
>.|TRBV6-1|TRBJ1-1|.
CASSEITAGNTEAFF
TGTGCCAGCAGTGAAATTACCGCGGGTAACACTGAAGCTTTCTTT
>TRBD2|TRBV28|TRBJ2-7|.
CASSPSLGTSGGVREQYF
TGTGCCAGCAGCCCTTCCCTCGGGACTAGCGGGGGGGTACGCGAGCAGTACTTC
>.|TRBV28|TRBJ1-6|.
CASSSAGGGNNSPLHF
TGTGCCAGCAGTTCCGCCGGAGGAGGGAATAATTCACCCCTCCACTTT
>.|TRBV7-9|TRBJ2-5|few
CASRKTEETQYF
TGTGCCAGCAGGAAGACAGAAGAGACCCAGTACTTC
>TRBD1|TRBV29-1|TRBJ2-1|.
CSVGRDRGNEQFF
TGCAGCGTTGGCCGAGACAGGGGGAATGAGCAGTTCTTC
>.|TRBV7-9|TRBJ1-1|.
CASSLEEGRAFF
TGTGCCAGCAGCTTAGAAGAGGGTAGGGCTTTCTTT
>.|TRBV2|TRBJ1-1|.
CASSYGGSRTEAFF
TGTGCCAGCAGTTATGGGGGGTCGAGAACTGAAGCTTTCTTT
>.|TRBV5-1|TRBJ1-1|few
CASSSGDSEAFF
TGCGCCAGCAGCTCGGGGGATTCTGAAGCTTTCTTT
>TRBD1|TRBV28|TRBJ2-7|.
CASSLTGGYEQYF
TGTGCCAGCAGTTTGACAGGGGGGTACGAGCAGTACTTC
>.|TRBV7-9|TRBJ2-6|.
CASSKDIGGPLGANVLTF
TGTGCCAGCAGCAAGGATATTGGGGGCCCTCTCGGGGCCAACGTCCTGACTTTC
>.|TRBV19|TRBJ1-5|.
CASSPTQGFVRQPQHF
TGTGCCAGTAGTCCGACCCAGGGGTTTGTGCGTCAGCCCCAGCATTTT
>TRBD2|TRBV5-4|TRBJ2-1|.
CASSLGLRGGGSYNEQFF
TGTGCCAGCAGCTTGGGCCTTAGGGGCGGGGGTTCCTACAATGAGCAGTTCTTC
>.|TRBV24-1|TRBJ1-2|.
CATSGGDYGYTF
TGTGCCACCTCGGGCGGGGACTATGGCTACACCTTC
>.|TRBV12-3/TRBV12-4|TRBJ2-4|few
CASIKKGENIQYF
TGTGCCAGCATTAAGAAAGGGGAAAACATTCAGTACTTC
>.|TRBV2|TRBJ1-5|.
CASSGTGLGNQPQHF
TGTGCCAGCAGTGGTACAGGGTTGGGCAATCAGCCCCAGCATTTT
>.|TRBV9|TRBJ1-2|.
CASRSQGAGYTF
TGTGCCAGCAGGTCACAGGGCGCGGGCTACACCTTC
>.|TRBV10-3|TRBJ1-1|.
CAVGGLLNTEAFF
TGTGCCGTCGGGGGACTCCTGAACACTGAAGCTTTCTTT
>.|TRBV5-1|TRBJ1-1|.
CASSLVLGGHTEAFF
TGCGCCAGCAGCTTGGTATTGGGGGGGCACACTGAAGCTTTCTTT
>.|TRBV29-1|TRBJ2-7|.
CSVTRRTHSYEQYF
TGCAGCGTTACGCGGCGAACACACTCCTACGAGCAGTACTTC
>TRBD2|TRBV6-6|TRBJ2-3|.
CASTSEGTQYF
TGTGCAAGTACTAGCGAGGGGACGCAGTATTTT
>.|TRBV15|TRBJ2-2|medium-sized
CATRFQGNTGELFF
TGTGCCACCAGATTTCAGGGGAACACCGGGGAGCTGTTTTTT
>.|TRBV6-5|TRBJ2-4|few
CASSGPGNIQYF
TGTGCCAGCAGCGGCCCGGGGAACATTCAGTACTTC
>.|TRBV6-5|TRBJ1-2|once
CASSYGPGAKGGYTF
TGTGCCAGCAGTTACGGGCCAGGGGCCAAGGGGGGCTACACCTTC
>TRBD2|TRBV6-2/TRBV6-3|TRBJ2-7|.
CASSGLLAGGNYEQYF
TGTGCCAGCAGTGGCCTACTAGCGGGGGGAAACTACGAGCAGTACTTC
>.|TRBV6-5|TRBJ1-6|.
CASSSEGGGNSPLHF
TGTGCCAGCAGTTCCGAGGGGGGGGGAAATTCACCCCTCCACTTT
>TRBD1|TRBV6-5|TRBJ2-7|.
CASTQGQGYEQYF
TGTGCCAGCACCCAGGGACAGGGATACGAGCAGTACTTC
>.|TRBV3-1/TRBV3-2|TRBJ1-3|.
CASSQSGGYSGNTIYF
TGTGCCAGCAGCCAATCGGGGGGGTATTCTGGAAACACCATATATTTT